This is a list of T cell receptor beta chains from one sample in a study of healthy donors' naive CD4 and CD8 T cells. TCRdb re-analysed the reads in MiXCR, keeping a single row per CDR3 protein. The data contain 200,000 or so distinct CDR3 sequences, about 76% of them singletons. What was sequenced was naive CD4+ and CD8+ T cells sorted from blood, pooled from several donors. These receptors all stem from a pool of human donors in good health; the sample pools cells from several healthy donors. Both conserved end residues are part of each CDR3. D genes are given only for firm matches. The listing skips clone size in some rows; elsewhere it reads once, few, many or a size class.

j_gene,d_gene,v_gene,abundance,CDR3aa,CDR3nt
TRBJ1-2,-,TRBV6-5,-,CASSRGDLFGYTF,TGTGCCAGCAGCAGAGGGGATCTATTTGGCTACACCTTC
TRBJ2-1,-,TRBV6-5,-,CASSQPPEGTYNEQFF,TGTGCCAGCAGTCAGCCTCCAGAGGGTACCTACAATGAGCAGTTCTTC
TRBJ2-5,-,TRBV29-1,-,CSVEDPELATQYF,TGCAGCGTTGAAGATCCGGAACTCGCGACCCAGTACTTC
TRBJ2-1,TRBD1,TRBV5-6,-,CASSPGKRGPYNEQFF,TGTGCCAGCAGCCCCGGAAAGAGGGGGCCCTACAATGAGCAGTTCTTC
TRBJ1-5,TRBD1,TRBV29-1,-,CSVCRDRNQPQHF,TGCAGCGTTTGTAGGGACAGGAATCAGCCCCAGCATTTT
TRBJ2-3,-,TRBV29-1,-,CSVVSQQGSSDTQYF,TGCAGCGTTGTCTCTCAGCAGGGGTCATCAGATACGCAGTATTTT
TRBJ2-5,TRBD2,TRBV5-5,few,CASSFGLAGETQYF,TGTGCCAGCAGCTTTGGACTAGCGGGCGAGACCCAGTACTTC
TRBJ2-1,TRBD2,TRBV29-1,-,CSVELGSGGVDEQFF,TGCAGCGTTGAACTTGGTTCGGGAGGAGTGGATGAGCAGTTCTTC
TRBJ2-3,-,TRBV19,-,CASSMAGFGTDTQYF,TGTGCCAGTAGTATGGCGGGATTCGGCACAGATACGCAGTATTTT
TRBJ2-5,-,TRBV6-2/TRBV6-3,-,CASRTPGKETQYF,TGTGCCAGCAGAACGCCGGGTAAAGAGACCCAGTACTTC
TRBJ1-1,-,TRBV6-5,-,CASSLIRSQNTEAFF,TGTGCCAGCAGTCTAATCCGGTCACAGAACACTGAAGCTTTCTTT
TRBJ2-5,-,TRBV6-2/TRBV6-3,-,CASSRTAIKETQYF,TGTGCCAGCAGCCGGACAGCGATCAAAGAGACCCAGTACTTC
TRBJ2-1,-,TRBV29-1,-,CSVPGRRARGDEQFF,TGCAGCGTCCCTGGGAGGCGGGCCCGAGGGGATGAGCAGTTCTTC
TRBJ2-1,TRBD2,TRBV6-1,few,CASRESSGSYNEQFF,TGTGCCAGCAGGGAGTCTAGCGGCTCCTACAATGAGCAGTTCTTC
TRBJ1-2,-,TRBV7-8,-,CASSLRSGYTF,TGTGCCAGCAGCTTACGATCTGGCTACACCTTC
TRBJ2-2,TRBD2,TRBV19,-,CASSRAGLAGNTGELFF,TGTGCCAGTAGTAGGGCTGGACTAGCGGGTAACACCGGGGAGCTGTTTTTT
TRBJ1-1,-,TRBV7-8,-,CASSYHLATEAFF,TGTGCCAGCAGCTATCATTTAGCGACGGAAGCTTTCTTT
TRBJ2-7,-,TRBV5-4,-,CASSLGTQGLYEQYF,TGTGCCAGCAGCTTGGGAACCCAGGGATTATACGAGCAGTACTTC
TRBJ2-5,-,TRBV29-1,-,CSVGRHTQETQYF,TGCAGCGTGGGACGACATACCCAAGAGACCCAGTACTTC
TRBJ1-1,-,TRBV19,few,CASSIRTTPNTEAFF,TGTGCCAGTAGTATTAGGACTACGCCGAACACTGAAGCTTTCTTT
TRBJ2-3,TRBD2,TRBV29-1,-,CSVQPELAGGADTQYF,TGCAGCGTCCAACCCGAGCTAGCGGGAGGTGCAGATACGCAGTATTTT
TRBJ1-1,-,TRBV12-3/TRBV12-4,-,CASGLTENTEAFF,TGTGCCAGCGGACTGACAGAGAACACTGAAGCTTTCTTT
TRBJ2-1,TRBD2,TRBV19,-,CASSPRLAGVSGEQFF,TGTGCCAGTAGCCCTCGCCTAGCGGGAGTTTCCGGAGAGCAGTTCTTC
TRBJ1-1,TRBD1,TRBV19,-,CASSTQGAWEAFF,TGTGCCAGTAGTACTCAGGGGGCGTGGGAAGCTTTCTTT
TRBJ2-7,TRBD2,TRBV6-5,-,CASRKSGNYEQYF,TGTGCCAGCAGGAAAAGCGGGAACTACGAGCAGTACTTC
TRBJ2-5,-,TRBV27,-,CASSSHREETQYF,TGTGCCAGCAGCTCTCACAGGGAAGAGACCCAGTACTTC
TRBJ1-1,TRBD1,TRBV6-5,-,CASSQDRGHVNTEAFF,TGTGCCAGCAGTCAAGACAGGGGGCACGTGAACACTGAAGCTTTCTTT
TRBJ2-7,-,TRBV6-5,once,CASRQALAVLSYEQYF,TGTGCCAGCAGGCAGGCCCTGGCGGTCCTCTCCTACGAGCAGTACTTC
TRBJ1-5,-,TRBV5-4,-,CASSSEVNQPQHF,TGTGCCAGCAGTTCGGAGGTCAATCAGCCCCAGCATTTT
TRBJ1-6,-,TRBV18,-,CAPRVENSPLHF,TGTGCCCCCCGGGTTGAAAATTCACCCCTCCACTTT
TRBJ1-1,-,TRBV30,-,CAVGLGRLNTEAFF,TGTGCCGTAGGCCTCGGCAGACTGAACACTGAAGCTTTCTTT
TRBJ2-5,-,TRBV2,-,CASSESTGYFMTAQYF,TGTGCCAGCAGTGAATCGACAGGCTACTTCATGACGGCCCAGTACTTC
TRBJ1-6,-,TRBV6-6,few,CASSFQQSSYNSPLHF,TGTGCCAGCAGCTTTCAGCAGAGCTCCTATAATTCACCCCTCCACTTT
TRBJ2-2,-,TRBV27,-,CASSLRRTPNTGELFF,TGTGCCAGCAGTTTGCGGCGAACTCCGAACACCGGGGAGCTGTTTTTT
TRBJ1-3,-,TRBV28,-,CASSQLTPSLTIYF,TGTGCCAGCAGTCAACTAACACCAAGTCTCACCATATATTTT
TRBJ2-7,TRBD1,TRBV29-1,-,CSVRDRRTREQYF,TGCAGCGTTCGGGACAGGAGGACGCGTGAGCAGTACTTC
TRBJ2-1,-,TRBV19,-,CAVRPEPYNEQFF,TGTGCCGTGAGGCCCGAGCCCTACAATGAGCAGTTCTTC
TRBJ2-1,-,TRBV30,-,CAWSVTSRPYNEQFF,TGTGCCTGGAGTGTTACTAGTCGGCCCTACAATGAGCAGTTCTTC
TRBJ2-7,-,TRBV5-6,-,CASSGGTADEQYF,TGTGCCAGCAGCGGGGGGACCGCTGACGAGCAGTACTTC
TRBJ2-1,-,TRBV6-2/TRBV6-3,-,CASSYSTGPEQFF,TGTGCCAGCAGTTACTCGACTGGCCCTGAGCAGTTCTTC
TRBJ2-3,-,TRBV29-1,-,CSVSGITSTDTQYF,TGCAGCGTCTCCGGGATCACTAGCACAGATACGCAGTATTTT
TRBJ2-1,-,TRBV29-1,-,CSEPGRGGNEQFF,TGCAGCGAACCGGGACGGGGCGGTAATGAGCAGTTCTTC
TRBJ1-3,-,TRBV6-5,-,CASSYPGTPVRGNTIYF,TGTGCCAGCAGTTACCCCGGGACCCCAGTCCGTGGAAACACCATATATTTT
TRBJ2-3,-,TRBV6-5,-,CASSLSESSTDTQYF,TGTGCCAGCAGCCTCAGCGAGTCTAGCACAGATACGCAGTATTTT
TRBJ2-7,-,TRBV19,-,CASSRLGTETYEQYF,TGTGCCAGTAGCCGTCTGGGGACCGAAACCTACGAGCAGTACTTC
TRBJ2-1,TRBD2,TRBV27,-,CASSLLSSGGPLYNEQFF,TGTGCCAGCAGTTTATTATCGAGCGGGGGGCCTCTCTACAATGAGCAGTTCTTC
TRBJ2-1,TRBD2,TRBV29-1,-,CSVAEQGLVFF,TGCAGCGTGGCCGAACAGGGACTAGTGTTCTTC
TRBJ1-1,TRBD1,TRBV4-2,-,CASSLTGTENTEAFF,TGTGCCAGCAGCCTAACCGGGACAGAGAACACTGAAGCTTTCTTT
TRBJ2-5,-,TRBV6-5,-,CASKRQGLGTQYF,TGTGCCAGCAAACGTCAGGGGTTGGGGACCCAGTACTTC
TRBJ1-1,-,TRBV15,-,CATSRDPRKTEAFF,TGTGCCACCAGCAGAGATCCTAGGAAAACTGAAGCTTTCTTT
TRBJ2-1,TRBD2,TRBV29-1,-,CSVDGGRSAEQFF,TGCAGCGTTGACGGCGGGAGGTCGGCTGAGCAGTTCTTC
TRBJ2-3,-,TRBV5-6,-,CASSFLPGIPDTQYF,TGTGCCAGCAGCTTCCTGCCAGGGATCCCAGATACGCAGTATTTT
TRBJ2-7,-,TRBV27,few,CASTGTAPYEQYF,TGTGCCAGCACCGGGACGGCCCCCTACGAGCAGTACTTC
TRBJ1-2,-,TRBV7-2,few,CATNTGIFGYTF,TGTGCCACCAATACAGGGATCTTTGGCTACACCTTC